This is a list of T cell receptor beta chains from one sample in a study of blood T cell repertoires in COVID-19. Assay: immunoSEQ multiplex PCR; the TCRdb copy retains only in-frame clones and omits some. In the table there are about 210,000 clones, 65% to 90% of which are singletons. The sequencing input was peripheral blood. These receptors were collected from a man in his forties or fifties with COVID-19, enrolled during active disease. Each CDR3 is given without its conserved first and last residue.

J: TRBJ2-2
V: TRBV14
CDR3: ASSQDMTAWTGELF

J: TRBJ2-7
V: TRBV5-5
CDR3: ASSLVLGQGSYEQY

J: TRBJ2-4
V: TRBV6-1
CDR3: ASSEVDRGPKNIQY

J: TRBJ1-6
V: TRBV25-1
CDR3: ASSENSLYNSPLH

J: TRBJ1-2
V: TRBV3-1/TRBV3-2
CDR3: ASSHRTVTDGYT

J: TRBJ2-7
V: TRBV6-1
CDR3: ASSESPRYEQY

J: TRBJ1-2
V: TRBV7-3
CDR3: ASSIIAGQGLENYGYT

J: TRBJ1-3
V: TRBV9
CDR3: ASSSGQGGNTIY

J: TRBJ1-6
V: TRBV10-2
CDR3: ASSESGQGIPLH

J: TRBJ2-3
V: TRBV3-1/TRBV3-2
CDR3: ASSRSRTSTDTQY

J: TRBJ2-2
V: TRBV29-1
CDR3: SVDSKTNTGELF

J: TRBJ1-2
V: TRBV28
CDR3: ASRTTGILYGYT

J: TRBJ2-1
V: TRBV3-1/TRBV3-2
CDR3: ASSQFGADEQF

J: TRBJ2-2
V: TRBV11-1
CDR3: ASSFDRDTGELF

J: TRBJ2-7
V: TRBV2
CDR3: ASSDIAGYLSYEQY

J: TRBJ2-5
V: TRBV29-1
CDR3: SVPRGSVETQY

J: TRBJ2-5
V: TRBV7-8
CDR3: ASSLGVAGETQY

J: TRBJ2-1
V: TRBV4-2
CDR3: ASSRIAGSSYNEQF

J: TRBJ2-2
V: TRBV5-4
CDR3: ASSPEWASGGLKNTGELF

J: TRBJ1-1
V: TRBV27
CDR3: ASSLGSGTEAF

J: TRBJ2-7
V: TRBV5-1
CDR3: ASKGDTYEQY

J: TRBJ1-6
V: TRBV3-1/TRBV3-2
CDR3: ASSQTVVSYNSPLH

J: TRBJ1-5
V: TRBV9
CDR3: ASSVGGSNQPQH

J: TRBJ2-5
V: TRBV6-5
CDR3: ASSYGRGPETQY

J: TRBJ1-5
V: TRBV28
CDR3: ASSYKLLDQPQH

J: TRBJ2-1
V: TRBV24-1
CDR3: ATSDIQGATNEQF

J: TRBJ1-5
V: TRBV9
CDR3: ASGQGGLQPQH

J: TRBJ1-1
V: TRBV4-1
CDR3: ASSQVAGGRTEAF

J: TRBJ2-1
V: TRBV10-3
CDR3: AIRGSGGGLSSYNEQF

J: TRBJ2-2
V: TRBV10-3
CDR3: AIGLAGFGELF

J: TRBJ2-7
V: TRBV9
CDR3: ASSPGGRHEQY

J: TRBJ2-1
V: TRBV11-3
CDR3: ASSLNRDNEQF

J: TRBJ2-7
V: TRBV9
CDR3: ASSVAGSRDEQY

J: TRBJ1-1
V: TRBV6-5
CDR3: ASSYTTRVFTEAF

J: TRBJ2-5
V: TRBV3-1/TRBV3-2
CDR3: ASSQDRTSGGQETQY